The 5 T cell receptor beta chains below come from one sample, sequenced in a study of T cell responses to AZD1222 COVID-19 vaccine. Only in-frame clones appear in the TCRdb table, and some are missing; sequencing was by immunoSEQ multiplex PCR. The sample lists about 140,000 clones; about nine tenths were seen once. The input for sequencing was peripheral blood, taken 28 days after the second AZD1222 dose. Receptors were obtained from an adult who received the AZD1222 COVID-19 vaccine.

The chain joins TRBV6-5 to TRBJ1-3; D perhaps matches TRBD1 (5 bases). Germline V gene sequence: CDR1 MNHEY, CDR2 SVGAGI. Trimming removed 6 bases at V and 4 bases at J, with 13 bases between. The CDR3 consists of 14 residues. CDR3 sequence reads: CASSPAGGGNTIYF. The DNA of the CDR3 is TGTGCCAGCAGCCCAGCTGGGGGGGGAAACACCATATATTTT.

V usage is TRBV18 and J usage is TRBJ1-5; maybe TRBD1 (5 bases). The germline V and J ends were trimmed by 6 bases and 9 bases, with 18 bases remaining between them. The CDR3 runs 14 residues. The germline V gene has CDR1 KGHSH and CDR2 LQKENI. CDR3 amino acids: CASSQGPGGMPQHF. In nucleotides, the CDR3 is TGTGCCAGCTCCCAGGGTCCGGGGGGGATGCCCCAGCATTTT.

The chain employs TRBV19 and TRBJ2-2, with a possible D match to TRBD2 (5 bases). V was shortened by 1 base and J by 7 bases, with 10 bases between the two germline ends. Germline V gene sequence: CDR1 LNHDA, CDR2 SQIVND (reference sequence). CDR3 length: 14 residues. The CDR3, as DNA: TGTGCCAGTAGTATAGGAGGGTATAACGGGGAGCTGTTTTTT. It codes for CASSIGGYNGELFF.

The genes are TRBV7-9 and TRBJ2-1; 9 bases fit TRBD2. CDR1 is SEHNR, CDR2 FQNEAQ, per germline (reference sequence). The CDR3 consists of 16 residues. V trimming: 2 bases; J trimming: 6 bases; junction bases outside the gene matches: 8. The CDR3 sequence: CASSLNGRGGRNEQFF. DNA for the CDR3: TGTGCCAGCAGCTTAAATGGGCGGGGGGGCCGCAATGAGCAGTTCTTC.

CDR3 in amino acids: CASRPGVSIDYGYTF. CDR3 nucleotides: TGTGCCAGCAGGCCAGGGGTTTCAATCGACTATGGCTACACCTTC. V usage is TRBV6-5 and J usage is TRBJ1-2, with D possibly TRBD1 on 6 matching bases. V lost 6 bases and J 3 bases, leaving 17 bases between the germline ends. Germline V gives CDR1 MNHEY, CDR2 SVGAGI. The CDR3 is made up of 15 amino acids.